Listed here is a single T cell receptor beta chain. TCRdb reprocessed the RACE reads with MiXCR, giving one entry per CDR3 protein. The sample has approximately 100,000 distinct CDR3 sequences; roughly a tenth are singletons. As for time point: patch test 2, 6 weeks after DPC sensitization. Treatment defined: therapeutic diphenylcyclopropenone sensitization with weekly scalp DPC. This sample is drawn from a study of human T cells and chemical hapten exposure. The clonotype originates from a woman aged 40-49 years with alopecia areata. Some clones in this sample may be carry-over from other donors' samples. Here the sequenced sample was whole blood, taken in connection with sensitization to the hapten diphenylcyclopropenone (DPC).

As DNA, the CDR3 is TGCGCCAGCAGCGCGCAGTTACAAGAGACCCAGTACTTC. Amino acids: CASSAQLQETQYF. The chain carries TRBV4-3 and TRBJ2-5, with no clear D. Deletions cut 5 bases from V and 2 bases from J, with 9 bases between. This CDR3 comprises 13 residues. CDR1 LGHNA and CDR2 YSLEER come from the germline V gene.